This TCR beta chain originates from a study of shared clonotypes between healthy human individuals. Across the whole study: The cohort comprised a couple of women and a few men. Their ages spanned 18 to 49 years. Plates per donor: three CD4 naive, three CD4 memory, two CD8 naive, one CD8 memory. General study results and limits: Shared across a handful of donors were about 4.6% of the naive CD4 clonotypes.

Regarding this clone: Its specificity is unknown.

The method was immunoSEQ multiplex PCR; TCRdb's version includes in-frame clones alone and lacks a portion of them. In the table there are 180,000 or so clones, about 93% of which are singletons. This TCR derives from a woman younger than 45 in good health. The specimen was naive CD4+ T cells sorted from blood. Sample subset: CD45RA+ positively selected.

DNA of the CDR3: TGTGCCTGGAGTCTACAGGGTTATGGCTACACCTTC. This codes for CAWSLQGYGYTF. This chain joins TRBV30 and TRBJ1-2; D is possibly TRBD1 (6 bases). Trimming took 2 bases from V and 5 from J, leaving 9 bases between them. This CDR3 comprises 12 residues. Germline CDR1 reads GTSNPN; CDR2 reads SVGIG (reference sequence).